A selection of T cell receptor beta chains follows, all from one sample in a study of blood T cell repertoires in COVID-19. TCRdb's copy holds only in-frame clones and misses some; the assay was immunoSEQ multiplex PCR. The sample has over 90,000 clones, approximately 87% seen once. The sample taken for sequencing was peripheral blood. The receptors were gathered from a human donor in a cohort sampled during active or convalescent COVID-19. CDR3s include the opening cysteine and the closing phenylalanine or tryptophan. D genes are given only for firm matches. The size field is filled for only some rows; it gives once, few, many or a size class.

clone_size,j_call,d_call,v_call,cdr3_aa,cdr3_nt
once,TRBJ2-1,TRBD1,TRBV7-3,CASSLDRGPGGYEQFF,TGTGCCAGCAGCTTAGATAGGGGGCCCGGAGGATATGAGCAGTTCTTC
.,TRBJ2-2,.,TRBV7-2,CASSSQTGPGELFF,TGTGCCAGCAGCTCGCAGACAGGCCCCGGGGAGCTGTTTTTT
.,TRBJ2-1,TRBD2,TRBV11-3,CASKLAGGLHEQFF,TGTGCCAGCAAACTAGCGGGGGGGCTTCATGAGCAGTTCTTC
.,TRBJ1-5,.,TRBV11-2,CASSLTPREHQPQHF,TGTGCCAGCAGCTTAACCCCCCGAGAGCATCAGCCCCAGCATTTT
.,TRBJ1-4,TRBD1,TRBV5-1,CASSSGTELNEKLFF,TGCGCCAGCAGCTCGGGGACAGAGCTTAATGAAAAACTGTTTTTT
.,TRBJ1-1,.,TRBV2,CASILLLYTEAFF,TGTGCCAGCATCTTACTTCTTTACACTGAAGCTTTCTTT
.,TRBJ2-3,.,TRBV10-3,CAISTNTDTQYF,TGTGCCATCAGCACAAACACAGATACGCAGTATTTT
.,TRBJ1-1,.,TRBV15,CATSSRRGGGTEAFF,TGTGCCACCAGCAGCCGGAGGGGGGGTGGCACTGAAGCTTTCTTT
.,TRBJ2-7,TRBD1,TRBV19,CASSLRTGVYEQYF,TGTGCCAGTAGCCTCCGGACAGGGGTCTACGAGCAGTACTTC
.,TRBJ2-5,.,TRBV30,CAWNRGLQETQYF,TGTGCCTGGAACCGCGGGCTACAAGAGACCCAGTACTTC
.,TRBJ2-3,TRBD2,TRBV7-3,CASSTGLAGGPGADTQYF,TGTGCCAGCAGCACGGGACTAGCGGGGGGCCCAGGGGCAGATACGCAGTATTTT
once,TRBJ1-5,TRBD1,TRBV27,CASSLGRGRGSNQPQHF,TGTGCCAGCAGTTTGGGCAGGGGGCGGGGGAGCAATCAGCCCCAGCATTTT
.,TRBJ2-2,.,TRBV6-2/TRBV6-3,CASSRTARGTGELFF,TGTGCCAGCAGCCGGACAGCCCGGGGCACCGGGGAGCTGTTTTTT
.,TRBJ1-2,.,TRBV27,CASSSLGTRDIYGYTF,TGTGCCAGCAGTTCACTAGGGACGAGGGACATCTATGGCTACACCTTC
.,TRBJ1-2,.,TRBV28,CASRSYGYTF,TGTGCCAGCAGGAGCTATGGCTACACCTTC
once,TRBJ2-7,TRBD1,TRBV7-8,CASSNAGQGGSYEQYF,TGTGCCAGCAGCAACGCGGGACAGGGGGGCTCCTACGAGCAGTACTTC
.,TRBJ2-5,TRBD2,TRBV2,CASSPGRGGRETQYF,TGTGCCAGCTCTCCTGGGCGGGGGGGCCGAGAGACCCAGTACTTC
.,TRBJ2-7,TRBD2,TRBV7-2,CASSLTSGGYEQYF,TGTGCCAGCAGCCTAACTAGCGGGGGGTACGAGCAGTACTTC
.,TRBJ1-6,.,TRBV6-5,CASSWGRGNSPLHF,TGTGCCAGCAGTTGGGGCAGGGGAAATTCACCCCTCCACTTT
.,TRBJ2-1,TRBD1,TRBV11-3,CASSLLGDRAENEQFF,TGTGCCAGCAGCTTATTGGGGGACAGGGCAGAAAATGAGCAGTTCTTC
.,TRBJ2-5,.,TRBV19,CASSEQGGDGETQYF,TGTGCCAGTAGTGAGCAAGGGGGAGATGGGGAGACCCAGTACTTC
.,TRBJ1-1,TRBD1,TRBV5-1,CASSIGTGDTEAFF,TGCGCCAGCAGCATTGGGACAGGGGACACTGAAGCTTTCTTT
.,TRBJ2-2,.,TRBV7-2,CASSPGTFANTGELFF,TGTGCCAGCAGCCCGGGGACTTTCGCGAACACCGGGGAGCTGTTTTTT
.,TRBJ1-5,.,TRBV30,CAWSDRAVQPQHF,TGTGCCTGGAGTGACAGGGCGGTGCAGCCCCAGCATTTT
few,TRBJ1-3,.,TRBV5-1,CASSLAQGGNTIYF,TGCGCCAGCAGCTTGGCGCAGGGTGGGAACACCATATATTTT
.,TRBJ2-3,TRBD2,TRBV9,CASSPLGSSGTDTQYF,TGTGCCAGCAGCCCCCTTGGCTCTAGCGGGACGGATACGCAGTATTTT
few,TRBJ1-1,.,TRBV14,CASQTRLNTEAFF,TGTGCCAGCCAGACGCGGTTGAACACTGAAGCTTTCTTT
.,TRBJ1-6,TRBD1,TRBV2,CASGGQVGNSPLHF,TGTGCCAGCGGGGGACAGGTCGGCAATTCACCCCTCCACTTT
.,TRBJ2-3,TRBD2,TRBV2,CASRIGGGYTDTQYF,TGTGCCAGCAGAATTGGCGGGGGGTACACAGATACGCAGTATTTT
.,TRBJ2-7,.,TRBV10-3,CAISDLARGTIYEQYF,TGTGCCATCAGTGACCTCGCGAGGGGGACGATCTACGAGCAGTACTTC
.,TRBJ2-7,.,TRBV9,CASSVGFGQGSSYEQYF,TGTGCCAGCAGCGTAGGGTTTGGCCAGGGGTCCTCCTACGAGCAGTACTTC
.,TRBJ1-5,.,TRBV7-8,CASSKRGEKDGSNQPQHF,TGTGCCAGCAGTAAACGGGGGGAAAAAGATGGAAGCAATCAGCCCCAGCATTTT
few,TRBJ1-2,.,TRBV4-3,CASSQDLNRVEIYGYTF,TGCGCCAGCAGCCAAGATTTGAACAGGGTAGAAATCTATGGCTACACCTTC
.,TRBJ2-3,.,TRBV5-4,CASSQDYAETDTQYF,TGTGCCAGCAGCCAGGACTACGCAGAGACAGATACGCAGTATTTT
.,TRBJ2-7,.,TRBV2,CASKQELPGSYEQYF,TGTGCCAGCAAGCAAGAGCTACCCGGGAGCTACGAGCAGTACTTC
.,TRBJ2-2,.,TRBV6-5,CASSYIGGPGELFF,TGTGCCAGCAGTTACATAGGGGGACCCGGGGAGCTGTTTTTT
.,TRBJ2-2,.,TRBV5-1,CASSLVQGNTGELFF,TGCGCCAGCAGCTTGGTTCAGGGAAACACCGGGGAGCTGTTTTTT
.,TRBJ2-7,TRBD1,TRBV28,CASSDRGLSYEQYF,TGTGCCAGCAGTGACAGGGGGCTCTCCTACGAGCAGTACTTC
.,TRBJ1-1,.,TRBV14,CASSQDRDRVSFVEAFF,TGTGCCAGCAGCCAAGATCGCGACAGAGTGTCCTTCGTTGAAGCTTTCTTT
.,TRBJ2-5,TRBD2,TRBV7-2,CASSSGTSGGPYQETQYF,TGTGCCAGCAGCTCAGGGACTAGCGGGGGGCCCTACCAAGAGACCCAGTACTTC
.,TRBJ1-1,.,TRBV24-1,CATSDSEQGKAEAFF,TGTGCCACCAGTGATAGCGAACAGGGAAAAGCTGAAGCTTTCTTT
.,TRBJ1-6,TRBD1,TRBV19,CASSIGQGASNSPLHF,TGTGCCAGTAGTATAGGGCAGGGGGCGTCTAATTCACCCCTCCACTTT
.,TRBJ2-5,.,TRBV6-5,CASRLWGEQETQYF,TGTGCCAGCAGATTATGGGGAGAACAAGAGACCCAGTACTTC
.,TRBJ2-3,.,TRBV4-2,CASSQEYGPFSTDTQYF,TGTGCCAGCAGCCAAGAGTATGGGCCCTTTAGCACAGATACGCAGTATTTT
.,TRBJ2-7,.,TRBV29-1,CSVGREGRDNSYEQYF,TGCAGCGTGGGAAGGGAGGGCAGGGACAACTCCTACGAGCAGTACTTC
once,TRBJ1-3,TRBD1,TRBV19,CASKNRGSGNTIYF,TGTGCCAGTAAGAACAGGGGTTCTGGAAACACCATATATTTT
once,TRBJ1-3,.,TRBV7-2,CASSLEGQPAGNTIYF,TGTGCCAGCAGCTTAGAGGGACAACCGGCTGGAAACACCATATATTTT
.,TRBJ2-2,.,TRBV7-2,CASSPQVGRDTGELFF,TGTGCCAGCAGCCCCCAGGTGGGCAGAGACACCGGGGAGCTGTTTTTT
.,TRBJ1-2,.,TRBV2,CASSEAHRVTNYGYTF,TGTGCCAGCAGTGAAGCGCATCGGGTAACTAACTATGGCTACACCTTC
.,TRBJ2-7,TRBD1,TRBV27,CASAGAGGYEQYF,TGTGCCAGCGCCGGTGCAGGGGGCTACGAGCAGTACTTC
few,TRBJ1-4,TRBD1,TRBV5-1,CASSPSATGNEKLFF,TGCGCCAGCAGTCCGTCCGCGACAGGGAATGAAAAACTGTTTTTT
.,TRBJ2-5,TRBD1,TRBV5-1,CASSHRGLYSETQYF,TGCGCCAGCAGCCACAGGGGGCTCTATAGCGAGACCCAGTACTTC
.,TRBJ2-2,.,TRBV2,CASSTQGRELFF,TGTGCCAGCAGCACACAGGGTCGGGAGCTGTTTTTT